This TCR beta chain was identified in a study of chemoradiotherapy in HPV16-positive cancers (dated by TCRdb to 2021 to 2024). Describing the broader study: Candidate HPV-specific T-cell clones and common TCR motifs were defined by functional T-cell assays performed on cells from a couple of HPV16-positive patients. The study asked whether T-cell immunity to the HPV oncoproteins E6 and E7 changes during chemoradiotherapy and whether this immunity affects survival. The candidate HPV-specific TCRs and motifs were then tracked in TCR repertoires from more than 85 patients with HPV-related cancers.

Repertoires were sampled repeatedly over the course of chemoradiotherapy so that clonal expansion in the tumor microenvironment could be followed. The CDR3 holds 15 amino acids from the cysteine to the phenylalanine. Left in the record is the CDR3 DNA by itself, 45 bases read in frame from the first base. The germline V gene provides CDR1 MDHEN and CDR2 SYDVKM. In regard to this clone: The specificity of this receptor is unknown. One junction end disagrees with the germline gene, perhaps due to a read error.

The paper as a whole reports these results and caveats: Among HPV16-positive patients, expansion of HPV-responsive T cells during chemoradiotherapy was associated with better recurrence-free survival. The functional definition of HPV-specific T cells was derived from only two HPV16-positive patients, and the survival association was reported for HPV16-positive patients. Expansion of candidate HPV-specific clones and E7-related TCR motifs was observed in the tumor microenvironment during treatment, whereas no such expansion was observed for non-HPV-specific T cells.

The library was generated by the immunoSEQ multiplex PCR assay. TCRdb retrieved this table from immuneACCESS and kept in-frame rearrangements only. Not all clones are present; in checked studies, unresolved V genes account for under half, and no reason is known for the remainder. This sample has 55,000 to 85,000 clones in its table, and about 88% of those were observed once. The ten largest clones represent 4% to 5% of the sample. The source of this sequence is a human donor with HPV-associated anogenital cancer. The sequencing here drew on blood, taken from a patient who underwent chemoradiotherapy. This chain joins TRBV28 to TRBJ2-7; the D call is possibly TRBD1 or TRBD2, each sharing 5 bases. In nucleotide form, the sequence is TGTGTCAGCAGTTTTCCCTCAGGGAGCTCCTACGAGCAGTACTTC. This gives the protein CVSSFPSGSSYEQYF.